The rows below give T cell receptor beta chains drawn from one sample of a study of vaccination and CD4 T cells after COVID-19. From the PCR reads, TCRdb called clonotypes with MiXCR, one entry per CDR3 protein. The sample comprises roughly 17,000 distinct CDR3 sequences, more than 20% of which are singletons, and 7.8% rests with the top ten. Antigen specificity for these receptors is unknown. The specimen was cultured CD4+ T cells from blood. Receptors were obtained from a human donor with COVID-19. CDR3s include the opening cysteine and the closing phenylalanine or tryptophan. A D gene is named only where the DNA matches it firmly. For some rows the clone size is stated as once, few or many, or as a class when expanded; others skip it.

d_call: .; clone_size: few; v_call: TRBV30; j_call: TRBJ2-7; cdr3_nt: TGTGCCTGGAGTACACAGGGATACGAGCAGTACTTC; cdr3_aa: CAWSTQGYEQYF
d_call: TRBD1; clone_size: .; v_call: TRBV7-2; j_call: TRBJ2-2; cdr3_nt: TGTGCCAGCAGCTACCTACAGGGGGCGGGCACCGGGGAGCTGTTTTTT; cdr3_aa: CASSYLQGAGTGELFF
d_call: .; clone_size: .; v_call: TRBV5-1; j_call: TRBJ1-2; cdr3_nt: TGCGCCAGCAGCTTGAACTCCGGATTATCTAACTATGGCTACACCTTC; cdr3_aa: CASSLNSGLSNYGYTF
d_call: TRBD1; clone_size: few; v_call: TRBV19; j_call: TRBJ1-3; cdr3_nt: TGTGCCAGTAGCCGACAGGGCGGGCGAGGCTCTGGAAACACCATATATTTT; cdr3_aa: CASSRQGGRGSGNTIYF
d_call: TRBD1; clone_size: medium-sized; v_call: TRBV19; j_call: TRBJ1-2; cdr3_nt: TGTGCCAGTATGGGGGACAGGGTGTATGGCTACACCTTC; cdr3_aa: CASMGDRVYGYTF
d_call: .; clone_size: .; v_call: TRBV6-2/TRBV6-3; j_call: TRBJ2-7; cdr3_nt: TGTGCCAGCAGGGTCACACACGCCAAAGTCCCCTACGAGCAGTACTTC; cdr3_aa: CASRVTHAKVPYEQYF
d_call: .; clone_size: few; v_call: TRBV18; j_call: TRBJ1-5; cdr3_nt: TGTGCCACCCGAACGGGTAGCAATCAGCCCCAGCATTTT; cdr3_aa: CATRTGSNQPQHF
d_call: .; clone_size: .; v_call: TRBV20-1; j_call: TRBJ2-5; cdr3_nt: TGCAGTGCTCTCCTAGGGGGGGAGACCCAGTACTTC; cdr3_aa: CSALLGGETQYF
d_call: .; clone_size: .; v_call: TRBV6-1; j_call: TRBJ2-5; cdr3_nt: TGTGCCAGCAGTGCCGGGACTGCCGGGCAAGAGACCCAGTACTTC; cdr3_aa: CASSAGTAGQETQYF
d_call: .; clone_size: .; v_call: TRBV11-3; j_call: TRBJ2-1; cdr3_nt: TGTGCCAGCAGCCTACAGCGTGTCAGGGTTTCAGACAATGAGCAGTTCTTC; cdr3_aa: CASSLQRVRVSDNEQFF
d_call: TRBD1; clone_size: medium-sized; v_call: TRBV20-1; j_call: TRBJ1-4; cdr3_nt: TGCAGTGGGGGACAGAGAGGTGAAAAACTGTTTTTT; cdr3_aa: CSGGQRGEKLFF
d_call: .; clone_size: .; v_call: TRBV20-1; j_call: TRBJ2-5; cdr3_nt: TGCAGTGCTGGTGGGGGGGCTCGAGAGACCCAGTACTTC; cdr3_aa: CSAGGGARETQYF
d_call: .; clone_size: few; v_call: TRBV6-1; j_call: TRBJ1-4; cdr3_nt: TGTGCCAGCAGTGAAAGCGTCAGGTCTAATGAAAAACTGTTTTTT; cdr3_aa: CASSESVRSNEKLFF
d_call: TRBD1; clone_size: .; v_call: TRBV9; j_call: TRBJ1-2; cdr3_nt: TGTGCCAGCGCCCGGGACAGACATTATGGCTACACCTTC; cdr3_aa: CASARDRHYGYTF
d_call: .; clone_size: .; v_call: TRBV12-3/TRBV12-4; j_call: TRBJ1-1; cdr3_nt: TGTGCCAGCAGTTGGGGGGCCGGGTATTCGGCAGCTTTCTTT; cdr3_aa: CASSWGAGYSAAFF
d_call: TRBD1; clone_size: few; v_call: TRBV7-9; j_call: TRBJ2-7; cdr3_nt: TGTGCCAGCAGCGGGGGACAGGCGGAATACGAGCAGTACTTC; cdr3_aa: CASSGGQAEYEQYF
d_call: TRBD2; clone_size: .; v_call: TRBV7-2; j_call: TRBJ2-3; cdr3_nt: TGTGCCAGCAGCGAGCGCGGAGCGGGGGGGCCAGATACGCAGTATTTT; cdr3_aa: CASSERGAGGPDTQYF
d_call: TRBD2; clone_size: .; v_call: TRBV6-1; j_call: TRBJ2-2; cdr3_nt: TGTGCCAGCAGGGCGACTAGCGGGGGCGGAGGGACCGGGGAGCTGTTTTTT; cdr3_aa: CASRATSGGGGTGELFF
d_call: TRBD1; clone_size: .; v_call: TRBV11-3; j_call: TRBJ2-6; cdr3_nt: TGTGCCAGCAGCCGGGGACAGGGGACCGGGGCCAACGTCCTGACTTTC; cdr3_aa: CASSRGQGTGANVLTF
d_call: .; clone_size: few; v_call: TRBV7-8; j_call: TRBJ2-3; cdr3_nt: TGTGCCAGCAGCTTATTAAAAACAGATACGCAGTATTTT; cdr3_aa: CASSLLKTDTQYF
d_call: .; clone_size: few; v_call: TRBV28; j_call: TRBJ1-4; cdr3_nt: TGTGCCAGCAGTTTATTGGGTACGGCAACTAATGAAAAACTGTTTTTT; cdr3_aa: CASSLLGTATNEKLFF
d_call: TRBD2; clone_size: .; v_call: TRBV7-3; j_call: TRBJ2-3; cdr3_nt: TGTGCCAGCAGCGTCCGGGGGGGCATAGATACGCAGTATTTT; cdr3_aa: CASSVRGGIDTQYF
d_call: .; clone_size: .; v_call: TRBV11-2; j_call: TRBJ1-1; cdr3_nt: TGTGCCAGCAGCGCGGCCGCCTGGGGCACTGAAGCTTTCTTT; cdr3_aa: CASSAAAWGTEAFF
d_call: .; clone_size: .; v_call: TRBV10-1; j_call: TRBJ2-5; cdr3_nt: TGCGCCAGCAGTGAGTCAGGACCACTGGCCCAGTACTTC; cdr3_aa: CASSESGPLAQYF
d_call: .; clone_size: .; v_call: TRBV19; j_call: TRBJ2-7; cdr3_nt: TGTGCCAGTAGTAGTCGGGCATCCTCCTACGAGCAGTACTTC; cdr3_aa: CASSSRASSYEQYF